Listed here are 23 T cell receptor beta chains from one sample, sequenced in a study of neurological immune-mediated disorders (dated by TCRdb to the late 2010s). Library preparation was by 5' RACE. The sequencing machine was an Illumina HiSeq 2500. Starting from the raw public reads, TCRdb applied fastp trimming at Q25, assembled clones with MiXCR and retained in-frame beta chains. Identical CDR3 protein sequences are pooled into one entry, listed with their most common genes and DNA. The table for this sample lists 25,000 or so distinct CDR3 sequences; 12% of them were counted only once. The ten largest clones capture 6.5% to 9% of the sample. Input material: PBMCs. Source of these receptors: a man in his sixties in good health.

This clonotype was counted ten times or more. V usage is TRBV7-9 and J usage is TRBJ2-5; D is unclear. Trimming cost V 4 bases and J 3 bases, with 21 bases left between them. Germline CDR1 reads SEHNR; CDR2 reads FQNEAQ (reference sequence). This CDR3 has 17 amino acids. CDR3 sequence: CASSSLLPSRLEETQYF. CDR3 nucleotide sequence: TGTGCCAGCAGCTCCCTGCTCCCAAGCAGGCTAGAAGAGACCCAGTACTTC. Variable domain in full (rest from reference TRBV7-9 and TRBJ2-5): DTGVSQNPRHKITKRGQNVTFRCDPISEHNRLYWYRQTLGQGPEFLTYFQNEAQLEKSRLLSDRFSAERPKGSFSTLEIQRTEQGDSAMYLCASSSLLPSRLEETQYFGPGTRLLVL.

This clonotype came up many times. The chain joins TRBV24-1 to TRBJ2-1; D unresolved. There are 11 residues in the CDR3. Between the trimmed V and J ends, which lost 6 bases and 9 bases, there was a span of 8 bases. Per germline, CDR1 KGHDR and CDR2 SFDVKD. This CDR3 is CATSYLGEQFF. The CDR3 coding sequence is TGTGCCACCAGTTATCTCGGTGAGCAGTTCTTC.

This clonotype was recorded at least ten times. The chain couples TRBV28 to TRBJ2-7, with D perhaps TRBD1 (6 bases). V was clipped by 4 bases and J by 0 bases, with 13 bases between them. The V gene's germline CDR1 is MDHEN and CDR2 SYDVKM. The CDR3 loop spans 15 amino acids. The CDR3 reads CASSSSGTYSYEQYF. CDR3 bases: TGTGCCAGCAGTTCATCCGGGACATACTCCTACGAGCAGTACTTC. The whole variable domain, filled in from reference TRBV28 and TRBJ2-7, reads DVKVTQSSRYLVKRTGEKVFLECVQDMDHENMFWYRQDPGLGLRLIYFSYDVKMKEKGDIPEGYSVSREKKERFSLILESASTNQTSMYLCASSSSGTYSYEQYFGPGTRLTVT.

This clonotype was seen repeatedly, ten times or more. V is TRBV28 and J is TRBJ2-1, with D possibly TRBD2 on 6 matching bases. Trimming cost V 4 bases and J 6 bases, with 19 bases left between them. The CDR3 covers 16 residues. Germline lookup yields CDR1 MDHEN and CDR2 SYDVKM. Here the CDR3 reads CASSSDTSRRFNEQFF. CDR3 DNA: TGTGCCAGCAGTTCTGATACTAGCAGGCGGTTCAATGAGCAGTTCTTC.

This chain joins TRBV12-3 or TRBV12-4 and TRBJ2-1; the D is unclear. The CDR3 runs 13 residues. V lost 4 bases and J 6 bases, leaving 10 bases between the germline ends. CDR3 in DNA: TGTGCCAGCAGTTCTATGGTGGGCAATGAGCAGTTCTTC. Protein: CASSSMVGNEQFF.

The table lists this clonotype with many counts. The V call is TRBV20-1, the J call TRBJ2-1, with 10 bases aligning to TRBD2. The CDR3 covers 13 residues. CDR1 and CDR2 (germline): DFQATT, SNEGSKA (reference sequence). The J segment lost 13 bases and the V segment lost 0 bases, leaving 6 bases of the junction unmatched. CDR3 bases: TGCAGTGCTAGAGATGGGGTAGCGGGGGGTCAGTTCTTC. This gives the protein CSARDGVAGGQFF.

Many counts were recorded for this clonotype. This chain uses TRBV20-1 with TRBJ2-7, with 7 bases that match TRBD2. Per the germline V gene, CDR1 is DFQATT and CDR2 is SNEGSKA (reference sequence). The CDR3 totals 13 residues. V shed 3 bases, J shed 2 bases, and the junction held 4 bases outside the gene matches. CDR3 nucleotides: TGCAGTGCTAGTAGGCGGGGGACCTACGAGCAGTACTTC. The encoded protein is CSASRRGTYEQYF.

This clonotype showed up just a few times. The chain employs TRBV14 and TRBJ2-1; D uncertain. Germline assignment: CDR1 SGHDN and CDR2 FVKESK. The CDR3 has 13 residues. V lost 0 bases, J lost 10 bases, and 10 bases lay in between. The CDR3 coding sequence is TGTGCCAGCAGCCAAGAACGCCGAGGCGAGCAGTTCTTC. It specifies CASSQERRGEQFF.

Within the sample, this clonotype is medium-sized. The chain employs TRBV20-1 and TRBJ2-7, with D unresolved. Between the trimmed V and J ends, which lost 1 base and 3 bases, there was a span of 7 bases. The CDR3 extends over 12 amino acids. In germline, CDR1 is DFQATT, CDR2 SNEGSKA (reference sequence). The DNA for the CDR3 is TGCAGTGCTAGAGCGCCGAACTACGAGCAGTACTTC. Its protein is CSARAPNYEQYF.

Ten or more counts support this clonotype. The chain combines TRBV21-1 with TRBJ2-1. TRBV21-1 is marked as a pseudogene. The CDR3 covers 16 residues. The CDR3 is CASSSPIHSLYNEQFF. In nucleotides, the CDR3 is TGTGCCAGCAGCTCACCTATCCACTCCTTATACAATGAGCAGTTCTTC.

This clonotype appeared many times. The chain recombines TRBV29-1 with TRBJ2-5, with no clear D. The CDR3 runs 13 residues. Germline assignment: CDR1 SQVTM and CDR2 ANQGSEA. V shed 4 bases and J shed 5 bases, with 14 bases lying between them. CDR3 coding DNA: TGCAGCGTTGCTACGGGTCGGCGGGAGACCCAGTACTTC. It specifies CSVATGRRETQYF.

This clonotype was picked up many times. This chain connects TRBV20-1 to TRBJ1-2; D gene uncertain. Germline CDR1 DFQATT, CDR2 SNEGSKA (reference sequence). This CDR3 is 16 amino acids long. Deletions cut 1 base from V and 4 bases from J, with 19 bases between. Written as DNA, the CDR3 is TGCAGTGCTAGAGCCCGTACTCAGGCACAGACCTATGGCTACACCTTC. This codes for CSARARTQAQTYGYTF.

Regarding this clonotype: Possible read error: a much larger clone is one base away. The rearrangement uses TRBV3-1 and TRBJ1-6; D is ambiguous. The germline gives CDR1 LGHDT, CDR2 YNNKEL (reference sequence). CDR3 length equals 16 residues. CDR3 region: CAGSQESHRPLPPLHF. The DNA of the CDR3 is TGTGCCGGCAGCCAAGAGTCCCACAGACCCTTACCACCCCTCCACTTT.

This clonotype occurred many times. The chain uses TRBV20-1 and TRBJ2-4; 10 bases agree with TRBD2. The V gene end was trimmed by 5 bases and the J gene end by 1 base; junction bases not matched to a gene: 11. The CDR3 runs 17 residues. CDR1 is DFQATT and CDR2 is SNEGSKA in the germline V gene (reference sequence). CDR3 DNA sequence: TGCAGTGCTCTAGGGCTAGCGGGGGCGGGGGCCAAAAACATTCAGTACTTC. Amino acids: CSALGLAGAGAKNIQYF.

In its sample, this clonotype was seen many times. V and J are TRBV20-1 and TRBJ1-3; no clear D. From germline, CDR1 is DFQATT and CDR2 SNEGSKA (reference sequence). V was clipped by 2 bases and J by 0 bases, with 8 bases between them. This CDR3 has 14 amino acids. The CDR3 here is CSARFDTSGNTIYF. CDR3 DNA: TGCAGTGCTAGATTTGACACCTCTGGAAACACCATATATTTT.

The table lists this clonotype with many counts. CDR3 nucleotide sequence: TGCGCCAGCAGCCGGACTAGCGGGCGCCAAGAGACCCAGTACTTC. This sequence encodes CASSRTSGRQETQYF. The genes are TRBV5-1 and TRBJ2-5; the match to TRBD2 covers 11 bases. The CDR3 has 15 residues. The V and J ends lost 4 bases and 1 base, in that order; junction bases with no gene match: 3. CDR1 is SGHRS, CDR2 YFSETQ, per germline.

In its sample, this clonotype was seen many times. V is TRBV4-2 and J is TRBJ1-2; 9 nucleotides align to TRBD1. V shed 1 base and J 5 bases; nucleotides not matched to a gene: 8. Germline CDR1 and CDR2: LGHNA and YNFKEQ. CDR3 length: 16 amino acids. The DNA of the CDR3 is TGTGCCAGCAGCCAAGGAGCCCCGGGGACAGGGTATGGCTACACCTTC. Its translation is CASSQGAPGTGYGYTF.

This clonotype occurred many times. V usage is TRBV6-5 and J usage is TRBJ1-2; D gene uncertain. CDR3 size: 16 residues. Trimming took off 0 bases at V and 0 bases at J, with 11 bases between the two ends. The germline gives CDR1 MNHEY, CDR2 SVGAGI. CDR3 loop: CASSYSIWAANYGYTF. Here the CDR3 DNA reads TGTGCCAGCAGTTACTCGATTTGGGCTGCTAACTATGGCTACACCTTC.

In its sample, this clonotype was seen many times. This chain joins TRBV20-1 and TRBJ2-1; TRBD2 agrees at 9 bases. V lost 6 bases to trimming and J lost 2 bases; unmatched junction nucleotides: 2. CDR1 DFQATT and CDR2 SNEGSKA come from the germline V gene (reference sequence). CDR3 length equals 13 residues. The CDR3 DNA is TGCAGTGCACAGCGGGAGGCCTACAATGAGCAGTTCTTC. This sequence encodes CSAQREAYNEQFF.

In its sample, this clonotype was seen many times. The chain recombines TRBV10-3 with TRBJ1-3, with D unresolved. Germline lookup yields CDR1 ENHRY and CDR2 SYGVKD. The V end lost 0 bases, the J end lost 3 bases, and 3 bases lay between the germline ends. The CDR3 loop spans 13 amino acids. Here the CDR3 DNA reads TGTGCCATCAGTGAGTCGTATGGAAACACCATATATTTT. Protein: CAISESYGNTIYF.

This clonotype was observed at least ten times. The V and J genes are TRBV12-3 or TRBV12-4 and TRBJ1-2; no definite D call. Trimming removed 6 bases at V and 4 bases at J, with 12 bases between. This CDR3 spans 13 amino acids. This chain's CDR3 is CASSSGLLYGYTF. CDR3 nucleotides: TGTGCCAGCAGCTCCGGGCTACTCTATGGCTACACCTTC.

At least ten counts were recorded for this clonotype. The chain combines TRBV18 with TRBJ2-7; 8 bases agree with TRBD1. Germline lookup yields CDR1 KGHSH and CDR2 LQKENI. This CDR3 spans 14 amino acids. V lost 6 bases and J lost 4; bases outside the gene matches: 8. The CDR3 sequence: CASSPGQDFYEQYF. The CDR3 region has the DNA TGTGCCAGCTCCCCGGGACAGGACTTTTACGAGCAGTACTTC.

This clonotype was observed many times. The chain joins TRBV28 to TRBJ1-2; no clear D. Germline lookup yields CDR1 MDHEN and CDR2 SYDVKM. V was cut by 2 bases and J by 4 bases, with 5 bases left in between. This CDR3 is 12 amino acids long. The CDR3: CASSLRAYGYTF. In DNA, the CDR3 is TGTGCCAGCAGTTTAAGGGCCTATGGCTACACCTTC.